A single sample gave rise to the 25 T cell receptor beta chains below, sequenced in a study of CD8+ T cells in alopecia areata. Isolated RNA was reverse transcribed into cDNA used as the sequencing template. The repertoire was sequenced with immunoSEQ multiplex PCR; TCRdb's copy has only in-frame clones and lacks some. Among 190,000 or so clones listed, over 45% were seen once. Treatment in this sample: oral pan-JAK inhibitor, 5-10 mg twice daily. Sequenced here: CD4+ T cells sorted from blood, sampled at week 24, from a patient treated with tofacitinib. These receptors were taken from a human donor with alopecia areata.

This clone was found a few times. The chain combines TRBV7-9 with TRBJ1-5; 8 positions match TRBD1. The CDR3 sequence is 14 residues long. The junction had 3 bases not matched to a gene; V was cut back by 3 bases and J by 5 bases. Germline values: CDR1 SEHNR, CDR2 FQNEAQ (reference sequence). In nucleotides, the CDR3 is TGTGCCAGCAGCTTGGACAGGGTCTATCAGCCCCAGCATTTT. Protein: CASSLDRVYQPQHF.

The chain uses TRBV30 and TRBJ2-5; 9 nucleotides agree with TRBD2. The CDR3 runs to 15 residues. The germline V gene has CDR1 GTSNPN and CDR2 SVGIG (reference sequence). V was pared by 2 bases and J by 1 base, with 5 bases of the junction left unmatched. CDR3 sequence reads: CAWSWGGRAQETQYF. For the CDR3, the DNA is TGTGCCTGGAGTTGGGGCGGGAGGGCCCAAGAGACCCAGTACTTC.

The rearrangement joins TRBV7-2 to TRBJ2-3, with 8 bases that match TRBD1. CDR3 size: 17 residues. V trimming: 4 bases; J trimming: 5 bases; junction bases outside the gene matches: 14. The V gene's germline CDR1 is SGHTA and CDR2 FQGNSA. In nucleotides, the CDR3 is TGTGCCAGCAGCTCTAGGGGAGGCAGGGGGCGCGTAGATACGCAGTATTTT. This translates into CASSSRGGRGRVDTQYF.

The chain joins TRBV7-9 to TRBJ2-5; 9 bases align to TRBD1. There are 15 residues in the CDR3. Germline trimming cut 5 bases from V and 3 bases from J; bases unmatched to any gene: 7. The V gene's germline CDR1 is SEHNR and CDR2 FQNEAQ (reference sequence). CDR3 bases: TGTGCCAGCAGCCTCACAGGGGGCGCGGAAGAGACCCAGTACTTC. It translates to CASSLTGGAEETQYF.

The sample holds a few counts of this clone. V and J are TRBV11-1 and TRBJ2-2, with D perhaps TRBD2 (6 bases). Germline CDR1 reads SGHAT; CDR2 reads FQDESV (reference sequence). CDR3 size: 16 residues. Trimming stripped 5 bases from V and 2 bases from J, with 15 bases between. The CDR3 nucleotides read TGTGCCAGCAGCCTCTACGGGCGGGGAAACACCGGGGAGCTGTTTTTT. Residues: CASSLYGRGNTGELFF.

This clone was counted a few times. The J gene is TRBJ2-5, the V gene TRBV19; 8 bases align to TRBD1. The CDR3 spans 14 residues. Germline trimming cut 6 bases from V and 5 bases from J; bases unmatched to any gene: 8. Looked up from germline, CDR1 is LNHDA and CDR2 is SQIVND (reference sequence). For the CDR3, the DNA is TGTGCCAGTAGCCGGACAGGGTCCATCGAGACCCAGTACTTC. It yields the protein CASSRTGSIETQYF.

The CDR3 nucleotides are TGTGCCGTTACAGGGTTGGCCGATCGGCGAGAGCAGTTCTTC. It specifies CAVTGLADRREQFF. This chain connects TRBV6-5 to TRBJ2-1; TRBD1 might be the D (6 bases). Trimming removed 11 bases from V and 10 bases from J, with 24 bases in between. Germline assignment: CDR1 MNHEY and CDR2 SVGAGI. The CDR3 length is 14 residues.

This sequence joins TRBV4-3 and TRBJ2-7; D is perhaps TRBD2 (5 bases). This CDR3 comprises 15 residues. Germline V lookup: CDR1 LGHNA, CDR2 YSLEER. Trimming stripped 0 bases from V and 5 bases from J, with 14 bases between. CDR3 nucleotide sequence: TGCGCCAGCAGCCAAGATCGGGGTAGTCCCCACGAGCAGTACTTC. Amino acids: CASSQDRGSPHEQYF.

V is TRBV19 and J is TRBJ2-6; possibly TRBD2 for D (6 bases). Germline loops: CDR1 LNHDA, CDR2 SQIVND (reference sequence). V was pared by 1 base and J by 12 bases, with 13 bases between. The CDR3 has 14 amino acids. The CDR3 sequence: CASSIVTGESVLTF. The CDR3 bases are TGTGCCAGTAGTATAGTCACGGGGGAAAGCGTCCTGACTTTC.

The chain recombines TRBV5-4 with TRBJ2-7, with 10 bases fitting TRBD2. Per germline, CDR1 SGHNT and CDR2 YYREEE (reference sequence). Trimming took 4 bases from V and 3 from J; bases not matched to a gene: 4. This CDR3 has 14 residues. CDR3 nucleotide sequence: TGTGCCAGCAGCCCGGGACTAGCGCGCTACGAGCAGTACTTC. Protein: CASSPGLARYEQYF. Drawing the rest from reference TRBV5-4 and TRBJ2-7, the complete variable domain is ETGVTQSPTHLIKTRGQQVTLRCSSQSGHNTVSWYQQALGQGPQFIFQYYREEENGRGNFPPRFSGLQFPNYSSELNVNALELDDSALYLCASSPGLARYEQYFGPGTRLTVT.

The chain links TRBV6-6 to TRBJ2-1; 11 bases map to TRBD2. Per germline, CDR1 MNHNY and CDR2 SVGAGI (reference sequence). Trimming cost V 6 bases and J 7 bases; bases outside gene matches: 8. The CDR3 sequence is 15 residues long. The CDR3: CASRAAGTSGNEQFF. The DNA for the CDR3 is TGTGCCAGCAGGGCGGCCGGGACTAGCGGAAATGAGCAGTTCTTC.

The chain is built from TRBV29-1 and TRBJ1-2; 11 positions agree with TRBD1. Germline V gene data show CDR1 as SQVTM and CDR2 as ANQGSEA. The CDR3 runs to 16 residues. V was pared by 6 bases and J by 7 bases, with 16 bases of the junction left unmatched. The CDR3 nucleotides read TGCAGCGTCGCCTTTGGATTGGGACAGGGGGTCCGTGGCTACACCTTC. Encoded protein: CSVAFGLGQGVRGYTF.

This clone was seen a few times. In the same sample, other DNA sequences code for this CDR3. The chain joins TRBV5-1 to TRBJ2-5, with 9 positions matching TRBD2. The CDR3 sequence is 14 residues long. Germline V lookup: CDR1 SGHRS, CDR2 YFSETQ. V lost 4 bases to trimming and J lost 5 bases; unmatched junction nucleotides: 6. In nucleotides, the CDR3 is TGCGCCAGCAGCCCCGGGACTAGCCTTGAGACCCAGTACTTC. This sequence encodes CASSPGTSLETQYF.

V and J are TRBV5-1 and TRBJ1-1; weak D call: TRBD1 (5 bases). CDR1 is SGHRS, CDR2 YFSETQ, per germline. Trimming pared 0 bases from V and 1 base from J, leaving 7 bases between. The CDR3 runs 14 residues. CDR3 residues: CASSLGGWNTEAFF. The CDR3 DNA reads TGCGCCAGCAGCTTGGGGGGGTGGAACACTGAAGCTTTCTTT.

V and J are TRBV30 and TRBJ2-7; D possibly corresponds to TRBD1 (5 bases). Germline V gives CDR1 GTSNPN, CDR2 SVGIG (reference sequence). This CDR3 has 11 amino acids. The germline V and J ends were trimmed by 4 bases and 3 bases, with 7 bases remaining between them. The CDR3 DNA reads TGTGCCTGGACAGACAGCTACGAGCAGTACTTC. This sequence encodes CAWTDSYEQYF.

This clone was counted between two and nine times. The rearrangement links TRBV5-6 to TRBJ2-1, with D tentatively TRBD2 (6 bases). V gave up 1 base and J gave up 9 bases, with 14 bases separating them. Germline V gene sequence: CDR1 SGHDT, CDR2 YYEEEE. The CDR3 has 14 residues. Here the CDR3 reads CASSLPGGVGEQFF. CDR3 bases: TGTGCCAGCAGCTTGCCTGGAGGGGTGGGTGAGCAGTTCTTC.

The sample holds a few counts of this clone. The J gene is TRBJ1-2, the V gene TRBV4-3; TRBD1 matches at 8 bases. Trimming cost V 1 base and J 4 bases; bases outside gene matches: 5. The CDR3 is 15 residues long. The germline CDR1 and CDR2 sequences are LGHNA and YSLEER. Here the CDR3 DNA reads TGCGCCAGCAGCCAAGTCCGCGGACAGGGCTATGGCTACACCTTC. Amino acid sequence: CASSQVRGQGYGYTF.

On this clone itself: The sample contains more than one DNA sequence encoding this CDR3. V usage is TRBV29-1 and J usage is TRBJ2-5, with TRBD1 matching 7 bases. J gave up 2 bases and V 7 bases, and 4 bases lay outside the gene matches. Germline CDR1 reads SQVTM; CDR2 reads ANQGSEA. The CDR3 sequence is 12 residues long. This chain's CDR3 is CSAGQAQETQYF. The CDR3 DNA reads TGCAGCGCTGGACAGGCACAAGAGACCCAGTACTTC. Full variable domain (outside the CDR3, taken from reference TRBV29-1 and TRBJ2-5): SAVISQKPSRDICQRGTSLTIQCQVDSQVTMMFWYRQQPGQSLTLIATANQGSEATYESGFVIDKFPISRPNLTFSTLTVSNMSPEDSSIYLCSAGQAQETQYFGPGTRLLVL.

This clone was picked up a small number of times. The gene calls are TRBV9 and TRBJ1-2, with a tentative D call TRBD1 (6 bases). This CDR3 is 13 amino acids long. Trimming left V 2 bases short and J 8 bases short, with 13 bases between. Per germline, CDR1 SGDLS and CDR2 YYNGEE. The CDR3 is CASSVVSGEGYTF. CDR3 DNA: TGTGCCAGCAGCGTTGTATCAGGGGAAGGCTACACCTTC.

A few counts support this clone. The chain is built from TRBV5-1 and TRBJ2-1; 9 bases are shared with TRBD1. V lost 0 bases to trimming and J lost 6 bases; unmatched junction nucleotides: 1. The CDR3 extends over 14 amino acids. Per germline, CDR1 SGHRS and CDR2 YFSETQ. DNA for the CDR3: TGCGCCAGCAGCTTGGCGGGACAGGGCAATGAGCAGTTCTTC. It translates to CASSLAGQGNEQFF.

The rearrangement links TRBV7-3 to TRBJ2-2, with D hard to call. The V end lost 5 bases, the J end lost 2 bases, and 12 bases lay between the germline ends. The CDR3 loop spans 15 amino acids. Germline assignment: CDR1 SGHTA and CDR2 FQGTGA. The CDR3 bases are TGTGCCAGCAGCGCCTCAAATAGTAACACCGGGGAGCTGTTTTTT. It yields the protein CASSASNSNTGELFF.

The V gene is TRBV5-6, the J gene TRBJ2-1; TRBD1 is a possible D gene (6 bases). The ends were cut back, 3 bases at V and 8 bases at J, with 18 bases in the middle. Germline V CDR1 and CDR2: SGHDT, YYEEEE. There are 15 residues in the CDR3. The CDR3 DNA reads as TGTGCCAGCAGCTATACAGGGTCCGCCGGGGATGAGCAGTTCTTC. Its protein is CASSYTGSAGDEQFF.

The chain has TRBV6-5 and TRBJ2-5, with 7 positions matching TRBD2. V lost 0 bases and J lost 5; bases outside the gene matches: 3. Germline V gene sequence: CDR1 MNHEY, CDR2 SVGAGI. This CDR3 region has 14 residues. This chain's CDR3 is CASSYSIGGETQYF. The DNA of the CDR3 is TGTGCCAGCAGTTACTCGATCGGGGGGGAGACCCAGTACTTC.

This chain uses TRBV2 with TRBJ2-5, with a weak D call TRBD1 (5 bases). This CDR3 comprises 13 residues. The V gene lost 7 bases and the J gene lost 3 bases, with 12 bases spanning the gap. Germline V gene data show CDR1 as SNHLY and CDR2 as FYNNEI. For the CDR3, the DNA is TGTGCCAGCAATCTAGGGGATAAAGAGACCCAGTACTTC. Protein product: CASNLGDKETQYF.

Written as DNA, the CDR3 is TGCAGTGCTAGCTCTCTCAGAGAGCAGTACTTC. This sequence encodes CSASSLREQYF. The chain joins TRBV20-1 to TRBJ2-7; unclear D gene. In germline, CDR1 is DFQATT, CDR2 SNEGSKA (reference sequence). V gave up 3 bases and J gave up 7 bases, with 10 bases separating them. The CDR3 is made up of 11 amino acids.